This entry is about one T cell receptor beta chain. This record belongs to a study of blood T cell repertoires in COVID-19. On the study more broadly: Sample material is recorded as cDNA or gDNA derived from T cells, B-cell-depleted T cells, or PBMCs.

V was pared by 5 bases and J by 4 bases, with 17 bases between. CDR1 is MNHEY, CDR2 SVGAGI, per germline. This CDR3 is 15 amino acids long. Sequenced by immunoSEQ multiplex PCR; TCRdb stores in-frame clones only, minus some. The table lists tens of thousands of clones, around 85% of them singletons. The genes are TRBV6-5 and TRBJ1-1, with D maybe TRBD1 (5 bases). Sequencing was carried out using peripheral blood. The sequence derives from a man between 70 and 80 years old with acute or convalescent COVID-19. The CDR3 loop reads CASSRGGIFRTEAFF. In DNA form, the CDR3 reads TGTGCCAGCAGTCGCGGGGGAATTTTTCGCACTGAAGCTTTCTTT.